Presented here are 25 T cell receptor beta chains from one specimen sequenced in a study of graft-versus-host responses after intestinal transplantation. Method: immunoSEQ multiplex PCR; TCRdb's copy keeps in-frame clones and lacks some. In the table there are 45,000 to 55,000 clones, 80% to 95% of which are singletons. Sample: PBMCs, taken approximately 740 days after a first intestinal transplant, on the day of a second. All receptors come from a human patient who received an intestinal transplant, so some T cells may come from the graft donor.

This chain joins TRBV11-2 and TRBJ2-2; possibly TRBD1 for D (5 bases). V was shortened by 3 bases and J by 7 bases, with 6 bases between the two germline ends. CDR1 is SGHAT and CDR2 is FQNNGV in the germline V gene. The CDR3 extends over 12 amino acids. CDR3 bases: TGTGCCAGCAGCTTCGACAGCGGGGAGCTGTTTTTT. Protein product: CASSFDSGELFF.

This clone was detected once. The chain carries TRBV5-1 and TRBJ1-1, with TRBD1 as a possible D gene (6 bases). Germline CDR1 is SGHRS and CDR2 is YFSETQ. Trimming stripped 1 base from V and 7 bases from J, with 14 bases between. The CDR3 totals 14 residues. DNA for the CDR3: TGCGCCAGCAGCTTGTCGACAGGCCCGAGTGAAGCTTTCTTT. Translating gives CASSLSTGPSEAFF.

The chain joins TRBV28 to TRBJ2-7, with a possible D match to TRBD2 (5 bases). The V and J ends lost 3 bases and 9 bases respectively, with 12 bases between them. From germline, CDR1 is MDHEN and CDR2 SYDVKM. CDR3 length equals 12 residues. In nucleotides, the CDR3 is TGTGCCAGCAGTTTTGGGAGCCTTCGGCAGTACTTC. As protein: CASSFGSLRQYF. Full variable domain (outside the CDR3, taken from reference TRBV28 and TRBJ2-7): DVKVTQSSRYLVKRTGEKVFLECVQDMDHENMFWYRQDPGLGLRLIYFSYDVKMKEKGDIPEGYSVSREKKERFSLILESASTNQTSMYLCASSFGSLRQYFGPGTRLTVT.

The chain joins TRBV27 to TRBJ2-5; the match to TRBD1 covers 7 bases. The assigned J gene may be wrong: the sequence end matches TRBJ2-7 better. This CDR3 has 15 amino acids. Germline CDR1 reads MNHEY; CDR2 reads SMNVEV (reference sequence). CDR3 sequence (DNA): TGTGCCAGCAGTTTACAGGGGGACATCCTCTACGAGCAGTACTTC. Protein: CASSLQGDILYEQYF.

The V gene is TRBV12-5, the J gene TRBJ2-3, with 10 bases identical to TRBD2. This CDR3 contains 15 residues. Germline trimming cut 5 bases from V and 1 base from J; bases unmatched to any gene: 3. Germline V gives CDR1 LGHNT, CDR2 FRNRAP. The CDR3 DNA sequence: TGTGCTAGTGGTCTCGGGACTAGCGGCACAGATACGCAGTATTTT. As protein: CASGLGTSGTDTQYF. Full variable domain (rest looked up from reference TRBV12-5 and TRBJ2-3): DARVTQTPRHKVTEMGQEVTMRCQPILGHNTVFWYRQTMMQGLELLAYFRNRAPLDDSGMPKDRFSAEMPDATLATLKIQPSEPRDSAVYFCASGLGTSGTDTQYFGPGTRLTVL.

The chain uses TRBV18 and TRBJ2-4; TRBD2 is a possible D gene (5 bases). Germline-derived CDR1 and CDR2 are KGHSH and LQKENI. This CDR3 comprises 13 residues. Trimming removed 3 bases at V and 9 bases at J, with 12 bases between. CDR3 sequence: CASSPDQEGIQYF. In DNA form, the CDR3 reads TGTGCCAGCTCACCCGATCAAGAGGGCATTCAGTACTTC.

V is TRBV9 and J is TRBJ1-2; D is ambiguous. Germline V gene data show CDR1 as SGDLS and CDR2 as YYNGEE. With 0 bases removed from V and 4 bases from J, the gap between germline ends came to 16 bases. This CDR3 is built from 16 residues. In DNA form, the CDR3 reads TGTGCCAGCAGCGTAGATTCAGGACGAGGAGGCTATGGCTACACCTTC. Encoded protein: CASSVDSGRGGYGYTF. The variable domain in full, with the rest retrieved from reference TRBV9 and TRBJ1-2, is DSGVTQTPKHLITATGQRVTLRCSPRSGDLSVYWYQQSLDQGLQFLIQYYNGEERAKGNILERFSAQQFPDLHSELNLSSLELGDSALYFCASSVDSGRGGYGYTFGSGTRLTVV.

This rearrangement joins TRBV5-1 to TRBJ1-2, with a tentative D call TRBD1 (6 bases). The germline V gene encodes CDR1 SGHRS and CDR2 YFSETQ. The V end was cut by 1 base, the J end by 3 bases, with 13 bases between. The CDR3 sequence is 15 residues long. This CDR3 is CASSLLGAEDYGYTF. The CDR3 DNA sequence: TGCGCCAGCAGCTTGTTGGGGGCGGAGGACTATGGCTACACCTTC.

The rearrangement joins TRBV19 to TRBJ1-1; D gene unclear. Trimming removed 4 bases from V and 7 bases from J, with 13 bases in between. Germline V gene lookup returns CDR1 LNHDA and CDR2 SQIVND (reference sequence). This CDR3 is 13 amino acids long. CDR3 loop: CASSTPNSREAFF. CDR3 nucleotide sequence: TGTGCCAGTAGTACCCCCAACTCCCGTGAAGCTTTCTTT.

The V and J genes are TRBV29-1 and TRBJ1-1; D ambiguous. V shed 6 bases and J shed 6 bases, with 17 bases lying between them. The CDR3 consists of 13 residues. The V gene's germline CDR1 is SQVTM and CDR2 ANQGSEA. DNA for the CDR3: TGCAGCGTCCGTCGGAGGTTAGGCCCTGAAGCTTTCTTT. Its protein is CSVRRRLGPEAFF.

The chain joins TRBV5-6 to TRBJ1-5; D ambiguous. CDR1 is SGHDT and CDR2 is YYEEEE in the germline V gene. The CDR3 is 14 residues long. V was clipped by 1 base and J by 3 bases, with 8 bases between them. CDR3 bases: TGTGCCAGCAGCTTGTGGCGGATCAATCAGCCCCAGCATTTT. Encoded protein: CASSLWRINQPQHF.

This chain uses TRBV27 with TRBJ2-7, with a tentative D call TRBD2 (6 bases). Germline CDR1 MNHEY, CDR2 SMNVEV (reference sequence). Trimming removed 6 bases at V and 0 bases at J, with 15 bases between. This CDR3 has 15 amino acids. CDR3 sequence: CASRYRFGGSYEQYF. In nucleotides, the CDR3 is TGTGCCAGCAGATACAGGTTCGGGGGCTCCTACGAGCAGTACTTC.

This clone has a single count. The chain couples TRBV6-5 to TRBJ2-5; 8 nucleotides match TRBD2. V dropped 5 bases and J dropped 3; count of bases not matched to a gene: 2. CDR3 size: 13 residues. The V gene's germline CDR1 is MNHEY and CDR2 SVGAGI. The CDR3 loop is CASSQREKETQYF. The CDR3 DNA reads TGTGCCAGCAGTCAGCGGGAGAAAGAGACCCAGTACTTC.

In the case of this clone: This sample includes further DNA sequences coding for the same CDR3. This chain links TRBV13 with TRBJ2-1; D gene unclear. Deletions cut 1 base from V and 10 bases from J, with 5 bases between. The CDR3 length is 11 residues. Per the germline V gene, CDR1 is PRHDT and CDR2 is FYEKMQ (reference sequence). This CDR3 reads CASSLEGEQFF. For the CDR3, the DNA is TGTGCCAGCAGCTTAGAAGGGGAGCAGTTCTTC.

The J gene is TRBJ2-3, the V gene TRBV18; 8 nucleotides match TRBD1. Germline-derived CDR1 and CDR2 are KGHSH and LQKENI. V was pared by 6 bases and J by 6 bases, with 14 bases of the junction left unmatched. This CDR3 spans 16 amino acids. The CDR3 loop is CASSQRDRTGSDTQYF. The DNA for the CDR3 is TGTGCCAGCTCTCAAAGGGATAGGACAGGGAGCGATACGCAGTATTTT.

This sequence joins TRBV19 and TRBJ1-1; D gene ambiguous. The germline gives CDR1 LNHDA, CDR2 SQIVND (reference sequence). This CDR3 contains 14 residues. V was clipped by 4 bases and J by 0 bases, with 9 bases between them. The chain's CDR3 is CASSRSGMNTEAFF. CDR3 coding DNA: TGTGCCAGTAGTAGATCGGGAATGAACACTGAAGCTTTCTTT.

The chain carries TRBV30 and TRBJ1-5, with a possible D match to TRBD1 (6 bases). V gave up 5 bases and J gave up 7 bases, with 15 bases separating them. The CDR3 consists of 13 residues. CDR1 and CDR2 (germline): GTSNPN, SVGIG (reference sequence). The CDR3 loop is CAWRGGGGQPQHF. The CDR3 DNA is TGTGCCTGGCGCGGGGGGGGCGGGCAGCCCCAGCATTTT. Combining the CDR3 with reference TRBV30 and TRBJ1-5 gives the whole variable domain SQTIHQWPATLVQPVGSPLSLECTVEGTSNPNLYWYRQAAGRGLQLLFYSVGIGQISSEVPQNLSASRPQDRQFILSSKKLLLSDSGFYLCAWRGGGGQPQHFGDGTRLSIL.

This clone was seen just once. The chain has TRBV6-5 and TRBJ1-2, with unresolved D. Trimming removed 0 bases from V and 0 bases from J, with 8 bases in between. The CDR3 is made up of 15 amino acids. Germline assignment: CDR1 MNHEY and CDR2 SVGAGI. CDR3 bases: TGTGCCAGCAGTTACTCTAGGGCAGCTAACTATGGCTACACCTTC. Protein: CASSYSRAANYGYTF.

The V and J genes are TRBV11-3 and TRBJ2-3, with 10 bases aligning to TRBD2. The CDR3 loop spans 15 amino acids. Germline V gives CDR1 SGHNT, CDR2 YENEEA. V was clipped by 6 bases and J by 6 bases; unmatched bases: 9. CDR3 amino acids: CASSTGLANFDTQYF. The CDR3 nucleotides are TGTGCCAGCAGTACGGGACTAGCGAATTTCGATACGCAGTATTTT.

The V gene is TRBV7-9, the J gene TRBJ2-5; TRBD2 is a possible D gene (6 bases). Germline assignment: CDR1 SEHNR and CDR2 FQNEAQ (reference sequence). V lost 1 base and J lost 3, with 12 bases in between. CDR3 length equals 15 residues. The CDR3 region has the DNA TGTGCCAGCAGCTTAGGGCAGGGACTTGAAGAGACCCAGTACTTC. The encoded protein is CASSLGQGLEETQYF.

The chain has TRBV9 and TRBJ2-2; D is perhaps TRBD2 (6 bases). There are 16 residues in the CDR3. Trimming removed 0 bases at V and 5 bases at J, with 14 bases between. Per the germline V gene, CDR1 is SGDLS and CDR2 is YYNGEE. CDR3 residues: CASSVDPGGATGELFF. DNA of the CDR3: TGTGCCAGCAGCGTAGATCCCGGCGGGGCTACCGGGGAGCTGTTTTTT.

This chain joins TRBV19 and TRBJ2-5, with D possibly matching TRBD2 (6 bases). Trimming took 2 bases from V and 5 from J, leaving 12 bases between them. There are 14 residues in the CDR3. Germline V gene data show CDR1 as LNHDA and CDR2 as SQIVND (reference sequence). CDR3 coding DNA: TGTGCCAGTAGTATACCGGGACTCTCGGAGACCCAGTACTTC. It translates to CASSIPGLSETQYF.

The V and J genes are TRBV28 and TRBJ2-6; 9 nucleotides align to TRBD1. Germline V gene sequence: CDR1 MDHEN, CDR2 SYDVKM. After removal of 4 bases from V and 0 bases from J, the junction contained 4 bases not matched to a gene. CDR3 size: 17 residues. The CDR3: CASSSDRGGSGANVLTF. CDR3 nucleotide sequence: TGTGCCAGCAGTTCCGACAGGGGGGGCTCTGGGGCCAACGTCCTGACTTTC.

The CDR3, as DNA: TGTGCCAGCAGCTTGTGGACAGGGTTGGGGGAGCAGTACTTC. It encodes CASSLWTGLGEQYF. The chain has TRBV7-2 and TRBJ2-7, with 8 bases identical to TRBD1. Trimming removed 3 bases from V and 7 bases from J; junction bases left unmatched: 8. The CDR3 contains 14 residues. CDR1 and CDR2 from the germline V gene are SGHTA and FQGNSA.

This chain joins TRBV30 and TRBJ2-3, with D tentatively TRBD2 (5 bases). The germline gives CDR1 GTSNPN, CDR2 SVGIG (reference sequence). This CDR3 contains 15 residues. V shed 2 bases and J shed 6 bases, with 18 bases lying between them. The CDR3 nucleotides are TGTGCCTGGAGTCGTAAGGGTCTAGCCGGGGATACGCAGTATTTT. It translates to CAWSRKGLAGDTQYF.